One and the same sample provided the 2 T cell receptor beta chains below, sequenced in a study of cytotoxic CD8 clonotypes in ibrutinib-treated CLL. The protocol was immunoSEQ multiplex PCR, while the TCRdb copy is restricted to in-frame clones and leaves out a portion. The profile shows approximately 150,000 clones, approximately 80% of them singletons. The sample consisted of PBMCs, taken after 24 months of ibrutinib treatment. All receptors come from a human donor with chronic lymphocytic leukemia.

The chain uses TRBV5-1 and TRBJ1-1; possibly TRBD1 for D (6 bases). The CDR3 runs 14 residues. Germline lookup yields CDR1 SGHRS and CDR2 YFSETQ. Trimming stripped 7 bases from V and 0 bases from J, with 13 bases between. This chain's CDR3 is CASFGGGLNTEAFF. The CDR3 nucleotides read TGCGCCAGCTTCGGCGGGGGCTTGAACACTGAAGCTTTCTTT.

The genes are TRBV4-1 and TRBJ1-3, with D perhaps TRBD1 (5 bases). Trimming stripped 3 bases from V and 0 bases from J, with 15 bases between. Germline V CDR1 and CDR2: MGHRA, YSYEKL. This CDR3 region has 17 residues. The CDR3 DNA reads TGCGCCAGCAGCCAGAACCTACAGGCCAGCTCTGGAAACACCATATATTTT. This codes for CASSQNLQASSGNTIYF.